This passage covers 16 T cell receptor beta chains from one sample sequenced in a study of blood T cell repertoires in COVID-19. TCRdb's table, derived via immunoSEQ multiplex PCR, lists solely in-frame clones and lacks some. The sample carries some 520,000 clones, approximately 92% recorded once. The sample comprised peripheral blood. All receptors derive from a man aged 18-30 years with COVID-19, enrolled during active disease.

The chain has TRBV11-3 and TRBJ2-1; D remains ambiguous. Germline V gene data show CDR1 as SGHNT and CDR2 as YENEEA. This CDR3 spans 17 amino acids. V lost 0 bases and J lost 0, with 12 bases in between. The CDR3 sequence: CASSLDYSQSSYNEQFF. As DNA, the CDR3 is TGTGCCAGCAGCTTAGATTATAGCCAGTCCTCCTACAATGAGCAGTTCTTC.

The chain carries TRBV12-3 or TRBV12-4 and TRBJ2-7; D unclear. V dropped 5 bases and J dropped 2 bases, with 10 bases sitting between them. The CDR3 contains 13 residues. CDR3: CASSRQLTYEQYF. The CDR3 nucleotides are TGTGCCAGCAGTCGACAACTTACCTACGAGCAGTACTTC.

The chain joins TRBV4-2 to TRBJ1-5; 7 nucleotides match TRBD1. The CDR3 is 21 amino acids. The trim removed 1 base at V and 0 bases at J, leaving 18 bases unmatched. In germline, CDR1 is LGHNA, CDR2 YNFKEQ. In nucleotides, the CDR3 is TGTGCCAGCAGCCAAGGAGTTCATGGGGGACAGCCTTCAGATAGCAATCAGCCCCAGCATTTT. Translated, it gives CASSQGVHGGQPSDSNQPQHF.

The chain combines TRBV6-5 with TRBJ1-1; 8 bases agree with TRBD1. CDR1 is MNHEY, CDR2 SVGAGI, per germline. After removal of 2 bases from V and 1 base from J, the junction contained 6 bases not matched to a gene. The CDR3 spans 16 residues. CDR3 nucleotides: TGTGCCAGCAGTTACGACAGGGGACGGAGGAACACTGAAGCTTTCTTT. Protein product: CASSYDRGRRNTEAFF.

The chain is built from TRBV6-6 and TRBJ2-3; 8 bases line up with TRBD2. V trimming: 5 bases; J trimming: 0 bases; junction bases outside the gene matches: 7. The length of the CDR3 is 16 residues. Germline-derived CDR1 and CDR2 are MNHNY and SVGAGI (reference sequence). The CDR3 bases are TGTGCCAGCAGTCCAGGGTTAGCGGGGAGCACAGATACGCAGTATTTT. It specifies CASSPGLAGSTDTQYF.

This sequence joins TRBV19 and TRBJ2-7, with D uncertain. The V gene's germline CDR1 is LNHDA and CDR2 SQIVND (reference sequence). Trimming cost V 5 bases and J 2 bases, with 13 bases left between them. The CDR3 runs to 14 residues. The CDR3 DNA reads as TGTGCCAGTAGTCCCTACTTCCCCGCCTACGAGCAGTACTTC. Translated: CASSPYFPAYEQYF.

The chain joins TRBV7-3 to TRBJ2-2, with TRBD2 as a possible D gene (6 bases). Germline V lookup: CDR1 SGHTA, CDR2 FQGTGA. Trimming cost V 2 bases and J 1 base, with 11 bases left between them. The CDR3 has 16 amino acids. CDR3 residues: CASSLGGRKNTGELFF. DNA for the CDR3: TGTGCCAGCAGCTTAGGGGGGAGAAAGAACACCGGGGAGCTGTTTTTT.

This chain connects TRBV6-6 to TRBJ1-4; D is possibly TRBD1 (6 bases). Trimming cost V 7 bases and J 4 bases, with 13 bases left between them. The CDR3 sequence is 14 residues long. Germline lookup yields CDR1 MNHNY and CDR2 SVGAGI (reference sequence). The CDR3 reads CASTRTVVNEKLFF. CDR3 nucleotide sequence: TGTGCCAGCACCCGGACAGTCGTTAATGAAAAACTGTTTTTT.

CDR3 region: CASSFGGIQETQYF. The CDR3 DNA sequence: TGCGCCAGCAGCTTCGGAGGGATACAAGAGACCCAGTACTTC. The chain carries TRBV5-1 and TRBJ2-5, with a weak D call TRBD2 (6 bases). CDR1 SGHRS and CDR2 YFSETQ come from the germline V gene. The CDR3 consists of 14 residues. Deletions cut 2 bases from V and 2 bases from J, with 10 bases between.

V gene TRBV11-2 combines with J gene TRBJ2-5, with D perhaps matching TRBD2 (6 bases). V dropped 3 bases and J dropped 4 bases, with 15 bases sitting between them. Germline V gives CDR1 SGHAT, CDR2 FQNNGV. This CDR3 contains 15 residues. The CDR3 is CASSFGTGAGETQYF. The CDR3 DNA reads as TGTGCCAGCAGCTTTGGGACGGGAGCAGGAGAGACCCAGTACTTC.

The chain joins TRBV6-1 to TRBJ1-5; TRBD1 agrees at 7 bases. From germline, CDR1 is MNHNS and CDR2 SASEGT. V gave up 3 bases and J gave up 7 bases; unmatched junction bases: 9. This CDR3 region has 15 residues. CDR3 sequence: CASSDRRTGAQPQHF. The CDR3, as DNA: TGTGCCAGCAGTGATCGCCGAACAGGGGCCCAGCCCCAGCATTTT.

The chain combines TRBV4-1 with TRBJ2-3; a weak D match, TRBD2 (6 bases). V was trimmed by 4 bases and J by 3 bases, leaving 11 bases between them. This CDR3 has 14 amino acids. Germline CDR1 reads MGHRA; CDR2 reads YSYEKL. Here the CDR3 reads CASSRGTLTDTQYF. In DNA, the CDR3 is TGCGCCAGCAGCCGCGGGACCCTGACAGATACGCAGTATTTT.

V usage is TRBV9 and J usage is TRBJ1-2; TRBD1 matches at 8 bases. CDR3 size: 15 residues. Germline CDR1 reads SGDLS; CDR2 reads YYNGEE. V was pared by 0 bases and J by 6 bases, with 7 bases of the junction left unmatched. CDR3 coding DNA: TGTGCCAGCAGCGTAGGGCCGACAGGGGTGGATGGCTACACCTTC. This sequence encodes CASSVGPTGVDGYTF.

This chain connects TRBV6-1 to TRBJ1-4; D gene ambiguous. There are 14 residues in the CDR3. V shed 0 bases and J shed 4 bases, with 6 bases lying between them. Per germline, CDR1 MNHNS and CDR2 SASEGT. The CDR3 nucleotides read TGTGCCAGCAGTGAAGCGGGAGATAATGAAAAACTGTTTTTT. This codes for CASSEAGDNEKLFF.

The CDR3 DNA follows: TGTGCCAGCAGCCAAGATCGGTCAGGAGGAAACACCATATATTTT. Translating gives CASSQDRSGGNTIYF. The rearrangement joins TRBV3-1 (or the pseudogene TRBV3-2) to TRBJ1-3; D gene uncertain. Germline V gene data show CDR1 as LGHDT and CDR2 as YNNKEL (reference sequence). V gave up 0 bases and J gave up 4 bases, with 10 bases separating them. The CDR3 contains 15 residues.

V and J are TRBV3-1 (or the pseudogene TRBV3-2) and TRBJ2-5; a possible D gene is TRBD2 (5 bases). Between the trimmed V and J ends, which lost 0 bases and 2 bases, there was a span of 10 bases. CDR1 LGHDT and CDR2 YNNKEL come from the germline V gene (reference sequence). This CDR3 contains 15 residues. The chain's CDR3 is CASSQEGKRQETQYF. CDR3 DNA sequence: TGTGCCAGCAGCCAAGAAGGGAAGCGGCAAGAGACCCAGTACTTC.